This T cell receptor beta chain came from a study of blood T cell repertoires in COVID-19. Looking at the study overall: The United States, Italy and Spain were the sources of the acute and convalescent COVID-19 samples.

In the authors' workflow: Reference gene primer amplification gave estimated nucleated cell counts. Generated by immunoSEQ multiplex PCR, the TCRdb table keeps only in-frame clones and is missing some. Clone size and V and J calls were adopted from that table, with D and trimming inferred from the DNA. The sample contains 65,000 to 95,000 clones, 75% to 85% of which appear only once. The ends were cut back, 8 bases at V and 3 bases at J, with 13 bases in the middle. The CDR3 consists of 14 residues. The germline gives CDR1 LGHNA, CDR2 YSLEER. This chain links TRBV4-3 with TRBJ2-2; a possible D gene is TRBD2 (6 bases). This TCR was recovered from a woman in her forties or fifties with acute or convalescent COVID-19. The sequenced sample consisted of peripheral blood. CDR3 nucleotides: TGCGCCAGCGCTACGGGGACTTACACCGGGGAGCTGTTTTTT. Translated: CASATGTYTGELFF.